The table lists the clone carrying this T cell receptor (beta chain) with many counts. Its target is not known. The record originates from a study of CD8 T cells in ankylosing spondylitis. Study-level findings and limits: There were earlier reports of some motif variants in reactive arthritis synovial fluid and blood.

The CDR3 is 15 amino acids. The junction had 10 bases not matched to a gene; V was cut back by 7 bases and J by 7 bases. One entry per CDR3 protein results from TCRdb running MiXCR on the 5' RACE reads. The sample has 200,000 or so distinct CDR3 sequences, about a quarter seen once. The chain joins TRBV12-3 or TRBV12-4 to TRBJ2-1; 10 bases are a match to TRBD2. This clonotype was sampled from a male donor with ankylosing spondylitis or in good health (not recorded which). The sample consisted of blood, either unsorted or a sorted T cell fraction (not recorded which). For the CDR3, the DNA is TGTGCCAGCAATCCGGGACTAGCGAGACGAAATGAGCAGTTCTTC. Protein: CASNPGLARRNEQFF.